This is a list of T cell receptor beta chains from one sample in a study of shared clonotypes between healthy human individuals. Only in-frame clones appear in the TCRdb table, and some are missing; sequencing was by immunoSEQ multiplex PCR. The sample has under 1,900,000 clones, approximately 98.5% seen once. The sequenced sample was naive CD4+ T cells sorted from blood. The receptors shown here come from a man aged 30 to 39 in good health. CDR3s include the opening cysteine and the closing phenylalanine or tryptophan. Fields, in order: clone size, J gene, D gene, V gene, CDR3 DNA, CDR3 protein. D genes are given only for firm matches. The listing skips clone size in some rows; elsewhere it reads once, few, many or a size class.

size: NA
J: TRBJ2-1
D: NA
V: TRBV5-1
DNA: TGCGCCAGCAGCCAAGGCAGGTACAATGAGCAGTTCTTC
CDR3: CASSQGRYNEQFF

size: NA
J: TRBJ2-3
D: TRBD2
V: TRBV9
DNA: TGTGCCAGCAGCTCTCCGGGAGGTTGGGCAGATACGCAGTATTTT
CDR3: CASSSPGGWADTQYF

size: NA
J: TRBJ2-3
D: TRBD2
V: TRBV27
DNA: TGTGCCAGCACGGGAGGCAATATATGGTATTTT
CDR3: CASTGGNIWYF

size: NA
J: TRBJ2-5
D: TRBD2
V: TRBV11-3
DNA: TGTGCCAGCAGCTTAGGCCTAGACGCGGGGGGAGGTGAGACCCAGTACTTC
CDR3: CASSLGLDAGGGETQYF

size: NA
J: TRBJ2-7
D: NA
V: TRBV2
DNA: TGTGCCAGCAGCAGGTGGGAGCAGTACTTC
CDR3: CASSRWEQYF

size: NA
J: TRBJ1-2
D: TRBD1
V: TRBV5-1
DNA: TGCGCCAGCAGCAACGGGGACATCACAGGGGGAGTTGGCTACACCTTC
CDR3: CASSNGDITGGVGYTF

size: NA
J: TRBJ1-1
D: NA
V: TRBV29-1
DNA: TGCAGCGTATCCGGACGTATGAACACTGAAGCTTTCTTT
CDR3: CSVSGRMNTEAFF

size: NA
J: TRBJ2-7
D: TRBD1
V: TRBV5-1
DNA: TGCGCCAGCAGCTTGGTCTCTTCGAGGGACAGGGTATTGTCCTACGAGCAGTACTTC
CDR3: CASSLVSSRDRVLSYEQYF

size: once
J: TRBJ2-1
D: TRBD2
V: TRBV28
DNA: TGTGCCAGCAGTTTAGTCCCCGGGACTAGGGTTTCCTACAATGAGCAGTTCTTC
CDR3: CASSLVPGTRVSYNEQFF

size: NA
J: TRBJ2-1
D: TRBD2
V: TRBV9
DNA: TGTGCCAGCAGCCTGAGCGGGAGTTTCCCACACAATGAGCAGTTCTTC
CDR3: CASSLSGSFPHNEQFF

size: NA
J: TRBJ2-3
D: NA
V: TRBV2
DNA: TGTGCCAGCAGAGTAGTCCCGGGACGTAGCACAGATACGCAGTATTTT
CDR3: CASRVVPGRSTDTQYF

size: NA
J: TRBJ2-7
D: TRBD1
V: TRBV5-1
DNA: TGCGCCAGCAGGCCGGGACAGCAGTACGAGCAGTACTTC
CDR3: CASRPGQQYEQYF

size: NA
J: TRBJ2-3
D: NA
V: TRBV7-8
DNA: TGTGCCAGCAGCCCGACGGACAGGAGGGTAGATACGCAGTATTTT
CDR3: CASSPTDRRVDTQYF

size: NA
J: TRBJ2-2
D: NA
V: TRBV27
DNA: TGTGCCAGCAGCATAGGGTGGGGACCTCAGTCGGGCGGGGAGCTGTTTTTT
CDR3: CASSIGWGPQSGGELFF

size: NA
J: TRBJ2-7
D: TRBD1
V: TRBV7-8
DNA: TGTGCCAGCAGCTTAGCCGGGACAGGGATCTACGAGCAGTACTTC
CDR3: CASSLAGTGIYEQYF

size: once
J: TRBJ2-6
D: NA
V: TRBV11-2
DNA: TGTGCCAGCAGCTTAGCACCGGCCTCTGGGGCCAACGTCCTGACTTTC
CDR3: CASSLAPASGANVLTF

size: NA
J: TRBJ1-1
D: NA
V: TRBV19
DNA: TGTGCCAGTAGTAGGGTGGACACTGAAGCTTTCTTT
CDR3: CASSRVDTEAFF

size: NA
J: TRBJ2-1
D: TRBD2
V: TRBV5-1
DNA: TGCGCCAGCAGCTCGGGACTAGCGGGAAACAATGAGCAGTTCTTC
CDR3: CASSSGLAGNNEQFF

size: NA
J: TRBJ2-2
D: NA
V: TRBV10-1
DNA: TGCGCCAGCAGTGAGGGTGTGGCCGCAGGGGACACCGGGGAGCTGTTTTTT
CDR3: CASSEGVAAGDTGELFF

size: NA
J: TRBJ2-7
D: NA
V: TRBV27
DNA: TGTGCCAGCAGTTTAACGAAGTCGAGCTCCGAGCAGTACTTC
CDR3: CASSLTKSSSEQYF

size: NA
J: TRBJ2-2
D: NA
V: TRBV2
DNA: TGTGCCAGCAGCGGAGGGCTGACCCAGGGCACCGGGGAGCTGTTTTTT
CDR3: CASSGGLTQGTGELFF

size: NA
J: TRBJ2-7
D: TRBD2
V: TRBV6-5
DNA: TGTGCCAGCAGTCCAGGGACTAGCCTCTACGAGCAGTACTTC
CDR3: CASSPGTSLYEQYF

size: NA
J: TRBJ1-1
D: NA
V: TRBV28
DNA: TGTGCCAGCAGTTTTATTTTGCGTACTGAAGCTTTCTTT
CDR3: CASSFILRTEAFF

size: once
J: TRBJ1-1
D: NA
V: TRBV7-3
DNA: TGTGCCAGCAGCTGGAGGAGGCGGACTGAAGCTTTCTTT
CDR3: CASSWRRRTEAFF

size: NA
J: TRBJ2-7
D: NA
V: TRBV27
DNA: TGTGCCAGCAGTTTCGGTGGGGGTATGTACGAGCAGTACTTC
CDR3: CASSFGGGMYEQYF

size: NA
J: TRBJ2-3
D: NA
V: TRBV4-3
DNA: TGCGCCAGCAGCCCCGAGAGGGATACGCAGTATTTT
CDR3: CASSPERDTQYF

size: NA
J: TRBJ1-1
D: NA
V: TRBV7-9
DNA: TGTGCCAGCAGCTTATTGACGGAAGCGGGGGAAGCTTTCTTT
CDR3: CASSLLTEAGEAFF

size: NA
J: TRBJ2-1
D: TRBD2
V: TRBV2
DNA: TGTGCCAGCAGTGAACATAGCGGGAGGGCCTATGAGCAGTTCTTC
CDR3: CASSEHSGRAYEQFF